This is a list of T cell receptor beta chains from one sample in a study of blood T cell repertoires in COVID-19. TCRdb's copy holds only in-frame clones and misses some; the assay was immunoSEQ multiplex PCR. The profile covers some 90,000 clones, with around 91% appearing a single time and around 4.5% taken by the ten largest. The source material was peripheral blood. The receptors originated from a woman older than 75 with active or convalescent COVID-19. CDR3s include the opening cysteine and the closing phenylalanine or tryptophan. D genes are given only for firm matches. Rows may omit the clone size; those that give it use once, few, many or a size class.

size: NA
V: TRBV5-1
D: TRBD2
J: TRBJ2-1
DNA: TGCGCCAGCAGCTCCCAACTAGCGGGAGCAGGGAATGAGCAGTTCTTC
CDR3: CASSSQLAGAGNEQFF

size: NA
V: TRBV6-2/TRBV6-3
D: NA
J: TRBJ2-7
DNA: TGTGCCAGCAGTACTCCTGCGCCAACGGGGGAGCAGTACTTC
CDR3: CASSTPAPTGEQYF

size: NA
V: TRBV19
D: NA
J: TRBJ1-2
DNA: TGTGCCAGTAGTATGATCGGGGAGGGCTACACCTTC
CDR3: CASSMIGEGYTF

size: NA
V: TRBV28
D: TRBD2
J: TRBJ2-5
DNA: TGTGCCAGCAGCCCCCTAGGGAGCGGGAGGGTGGGAGAGACCCAGTACTTC
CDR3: CASSPLGSGRVGETQYF

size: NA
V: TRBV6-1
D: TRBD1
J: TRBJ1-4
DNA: TGTGCCAGCAGTGAACAGGGGGGACCTAATGAAAAACTGTTTTTT
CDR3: CASSEQGGPNEKLFF

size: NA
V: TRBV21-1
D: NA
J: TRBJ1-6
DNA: TGTGCCAGCAGCAAAAGGCGGGGGCCCGCCGAGGGAGTTCTGAATTCACCCCTCCACTTT
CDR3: CASSKRRGPAEGVLNSPLHF

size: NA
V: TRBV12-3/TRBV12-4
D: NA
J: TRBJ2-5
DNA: TGTGCCAGCAGATCGGGACTTCAAGAGACCCAGTACTTC
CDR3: CASRSGLQETQYF

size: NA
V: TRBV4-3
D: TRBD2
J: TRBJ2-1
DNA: TGCGCCAGCAGCCACGTAGCGGGAGGGCCCTACAATGAGCAGTTCTTC
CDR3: CASSHVAGGPYNEQFF

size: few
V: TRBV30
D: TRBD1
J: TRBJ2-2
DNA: TGTGCCTGGAGTAACAGGGGGATGGCCGGGGAGCTGTTTTTT
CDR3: CAWSNRGMAGELFF

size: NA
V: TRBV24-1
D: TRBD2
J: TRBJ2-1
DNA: TGTGCCACCAGTGACCTCGGGACTAGCGGGGGAAGCTCCTACAATGAGCAGTTCTTC
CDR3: CATSDLGTSGGSSYNEQFF

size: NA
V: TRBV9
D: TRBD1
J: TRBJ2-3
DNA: TGTGCCAGCAGCGCAGGGACAGGGGGTGGCACAGATACGCAGTATTTT
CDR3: CASSAGTGGGTDTQYF

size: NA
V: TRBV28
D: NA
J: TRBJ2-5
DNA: TGTGCCAGCAGTCCCGCGGGCCGACAAGAGACCCAGTACTTC
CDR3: CASSPAGRQETQYF

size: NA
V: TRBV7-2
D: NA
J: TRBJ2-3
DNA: TGTGCCAGCAGCTTAGGAGAGGGTACGCAGTATTTT
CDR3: CASSLGEGTQYF

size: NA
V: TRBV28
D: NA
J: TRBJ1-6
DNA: TGTGCCAGCAGGCCCGAGGGCGTCGGCTCTTATAATTCACCCCTCCACTTT
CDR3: CASRPEGVGSYNSPLHF

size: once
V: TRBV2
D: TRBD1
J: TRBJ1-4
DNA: TGTGCCAGCAAGGGGACAGGGAGTGATGAAAAACTGTTTTTT
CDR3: CASKGTGSDEKLFF

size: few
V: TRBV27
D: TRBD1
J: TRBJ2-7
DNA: TGTGCCAGCAGTTTTGCTGGGGTACAGGGGGTCGGCGAGCAGTACTTC
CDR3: CASSFAGVQGVGEQYF

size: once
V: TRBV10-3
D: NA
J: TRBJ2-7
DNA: TGTGCCATCAGTGACGGTCCTCCGGGCGAGCAGTACTTC
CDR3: CAISDGPPGEQYF

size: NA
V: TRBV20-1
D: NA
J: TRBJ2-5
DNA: TGCAGTGCTAGTCGCGGGATTGGGGAGACCCAGTACTTC
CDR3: CSASRGIGETQYF

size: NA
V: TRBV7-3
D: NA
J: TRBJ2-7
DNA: TGTGCCAGCAGCCCTTCAGGTACAGAGTACTCCTACGAGCAGTACTTC
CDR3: CASSPSGTEYSYEQYF

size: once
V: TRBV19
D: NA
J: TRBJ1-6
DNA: TGTGCCAGTAGTCTGGGAGAAGGGAATTCACCCCTCCACTTT
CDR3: CASSLGEGNSPLHF

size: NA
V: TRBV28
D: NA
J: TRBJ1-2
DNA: TGTGCCAGCAGTTTAAATGTTGGCTTTGACTATGGCTACACCTTC
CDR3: CASSLNVGFDYGYTF

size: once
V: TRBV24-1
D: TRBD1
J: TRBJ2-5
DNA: TGTGCCACCAGTGCCTCCGGGACAGGGCAAGAGACCCAGTACTTC
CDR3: CATSASGTGQETQYF

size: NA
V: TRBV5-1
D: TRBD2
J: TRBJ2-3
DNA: TGCGCCAGCAGCTCCGGGACTAGCGGGAGTGATACGCAGTATTTT
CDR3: CASSSGTSGSDTQYF

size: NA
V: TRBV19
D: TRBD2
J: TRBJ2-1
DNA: TGTGCCAGTAGCACGGGGACTAGCGGGAGTTCTAATGAGCAGTTCTTC
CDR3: CASSTGTSGSSNEQFF

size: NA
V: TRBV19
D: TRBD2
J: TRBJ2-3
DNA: TGTGCCAGTAGTATCACCTTTGAGAGCGGGAGAGCATCAGATACGCAGTATTTT
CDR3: CASSITFESGRASDTQYF

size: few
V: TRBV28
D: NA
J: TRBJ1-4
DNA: TGTGCCAGCAGCCCCGGGCAGGGGAGTGAAAAACTGTTTTTT
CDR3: CASSPGQGSEKLFF

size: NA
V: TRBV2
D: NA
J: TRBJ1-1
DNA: TGTGCCAGCAGTTCAGAGGCGGGGGCTGAAGCTTTCTTT
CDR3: CASSSEAGAEAFF

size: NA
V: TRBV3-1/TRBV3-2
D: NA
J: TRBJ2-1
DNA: TGTGCCAGCAGCCCTCAGGGGACAATCGGGGAGCAGTTCTTC
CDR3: CASSPQGTIGEQFF

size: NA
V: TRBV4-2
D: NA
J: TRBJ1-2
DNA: TGTGCCAGCAGCCCGCCGGGTGGGAGTCGTCATGGCTACACCTTC
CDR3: CASSPPGGSRHGYTF

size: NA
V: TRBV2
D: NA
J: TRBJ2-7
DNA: TGTGCCAGCAGTTCTCCGAGCACGGCCTACGAGCAGTACTTC
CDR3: CASSSPSTAYEQYF

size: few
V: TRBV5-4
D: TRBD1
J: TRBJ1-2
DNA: TGTGCCAGCAGCTCCAGGGGGAATGGCTACACCTTC
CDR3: CASSSRGNGYTF

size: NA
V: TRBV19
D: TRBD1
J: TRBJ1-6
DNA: TGTGCCAGTAGAGCGGGCAGGGGACAGTCACCCCTCCACTTT
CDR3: CASRAGRGQSPLHF

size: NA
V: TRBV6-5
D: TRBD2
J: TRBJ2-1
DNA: TGTGCCAGCAGTTATCTTCTAGCGGGTAGCAATGAGCAGTTCTTC
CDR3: CASSYLLAGSNEQFF

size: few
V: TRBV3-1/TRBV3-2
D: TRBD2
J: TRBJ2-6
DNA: TGTGCCAGCAGCCATAGCGGGAGGGCCGTTTGGGCCAACGTCCTGACTTTC
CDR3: CASSHSGRAVWANVLTF

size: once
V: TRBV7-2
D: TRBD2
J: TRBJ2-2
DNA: TGTGCCAGCAGCTTAGCTCCTAGCGGGAGTGGTTACACCGGGGAGCTGTTTTTT
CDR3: CASSLAPSGSGYTGELFF

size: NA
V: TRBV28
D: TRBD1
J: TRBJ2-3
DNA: TGTGCCAGCAGTAGTATTGGGACAGGGGAAGATACGCAGTATTTT
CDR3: CASSSIGTGEDTQYF

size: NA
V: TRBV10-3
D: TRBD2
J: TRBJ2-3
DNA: TGTGCCATCAGTGAAGGGAGAGGGACTAGCGGCACAGATACGCAGTATTTT
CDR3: CAISEGRGTSGTDTQYF

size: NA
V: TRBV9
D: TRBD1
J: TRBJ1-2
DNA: TGTGCCAGCAGTTCACGACCGGGACAGGGGGGGTATGGCTACACCTTC
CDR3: CASSSRPGQGGYGYTF

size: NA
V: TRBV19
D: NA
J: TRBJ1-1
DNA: TGTGCCAGTAGTAGGGAGGGGGTCGGAGCTGAAGCTTTCTTT
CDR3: CASSREGVGAEAFF

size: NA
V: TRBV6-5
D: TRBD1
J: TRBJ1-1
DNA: TGTGCCAGCAGTCTACAGGGACAGGCTGAAGCTTTCTTT
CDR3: CASSLQGQAEAFF

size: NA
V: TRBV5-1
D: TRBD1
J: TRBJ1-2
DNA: TGCGCCAGCAGCTCGGGACAGTACTATGGCTACACCTTC
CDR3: CASSSGQYYGYTF

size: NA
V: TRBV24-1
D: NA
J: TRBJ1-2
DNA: TGTGCCACCAGTGCTCCGGGGAGGGATGGCTACACCTTC
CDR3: CATSAPGRDGYTF

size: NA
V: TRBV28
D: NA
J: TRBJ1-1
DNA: TGTGCCAGCAGTTCGCCGGGAGCGAACACTGAAGCTTTCTTT
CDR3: CASSSPGANTEAFF

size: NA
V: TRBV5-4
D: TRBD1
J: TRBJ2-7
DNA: TGTGCCAGCAGCGTGGACAGGGGCGAGCAGTACTTC
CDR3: CASSVDRGEQYF

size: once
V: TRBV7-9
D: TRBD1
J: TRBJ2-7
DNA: TGTGCCAGCAGCTCCGGGACAGGGTCCTACGAGCAGTACTTC
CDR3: CASSSGTGSYEQYF

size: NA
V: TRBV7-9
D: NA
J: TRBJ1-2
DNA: TGTGCCAGCAGCTTAGGGGCGATGGGCGGCTACACCTTC
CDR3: CASSLGAMGGYTF

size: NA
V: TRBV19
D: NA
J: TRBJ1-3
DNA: TGTGCCAGTAGTTTCGGAGGGGCGGGAAACACCATATATTTT
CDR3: CASSFGGAGNTIYF

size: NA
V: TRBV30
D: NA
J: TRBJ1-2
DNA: TGTGCCTGGAGAACGGGACTTAACTATGGCTACACCTTC
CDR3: CAWRTGLNYGYTF

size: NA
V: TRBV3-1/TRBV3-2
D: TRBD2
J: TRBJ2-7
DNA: TGTGCCAGCAGCGTTCCCGGGACTACCCACGAGCAGTACTTC
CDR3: CASSVPGTTHEQYF

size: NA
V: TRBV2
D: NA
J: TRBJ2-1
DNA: TGTGCCAGCAGCCAGGAAGGGCAGGGAAATATAAATGAGCAGTTCTTC
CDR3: CASSQEGQGNINEQFF

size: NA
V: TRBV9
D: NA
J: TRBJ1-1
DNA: TGTGCCAGCAGCGTAGAGACAGGTTACAAAGCTTTCTTT
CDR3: CASSVETGYKAFF

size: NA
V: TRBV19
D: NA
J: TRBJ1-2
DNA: TGTGCCAGTAGTATGGTGGCAGGTCGCCCCTATGGCTACACCTTC
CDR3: CASSMVAGRPYGYTF

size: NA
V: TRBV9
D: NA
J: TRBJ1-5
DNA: TGTGCCAGCAGCGTGTGGGAGAAGGGCGGGCCCCAGCATTTT
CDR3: CASSVWEKGGPQHF

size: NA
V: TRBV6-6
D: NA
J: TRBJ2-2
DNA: TGTGCCAGCAGGGACCTACAGGGAAGTCGGGAGCTGTTTTTT
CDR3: CASRDLQGSRELFF